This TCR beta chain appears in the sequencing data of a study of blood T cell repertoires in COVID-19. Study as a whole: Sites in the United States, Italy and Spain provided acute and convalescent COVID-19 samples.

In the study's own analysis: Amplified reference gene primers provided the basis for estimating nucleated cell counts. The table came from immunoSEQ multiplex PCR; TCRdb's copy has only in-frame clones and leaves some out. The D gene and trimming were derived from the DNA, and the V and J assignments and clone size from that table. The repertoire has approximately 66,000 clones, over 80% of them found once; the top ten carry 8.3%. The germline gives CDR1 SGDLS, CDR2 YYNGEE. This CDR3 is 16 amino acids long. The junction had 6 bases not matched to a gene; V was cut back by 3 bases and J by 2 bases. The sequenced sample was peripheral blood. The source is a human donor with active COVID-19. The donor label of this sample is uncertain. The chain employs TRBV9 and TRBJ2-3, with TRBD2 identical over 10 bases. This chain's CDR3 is CASSGPAGGDTDTQYF. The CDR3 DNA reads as TGTGCCAGCAGCGGCCCAGCGGGGGGGGACACAGATACGCAGTATTTT.